This TCR beta chain is from a study of T cell responses to AZD1222 COVID-19 vaccine. Measured with immunoSEQ multiplex PCR; TCRdb has only the in-frame clones, and not every one. The profile shows around 130,000 clones, over 85% of them singletons. Notes on this clone: Its antigen is not known.

General study results and limits: Repertoire sampling was restricted to post-peak T cell response timepoints. Clonal diversity was possibly underestimated; the donors were predominantly white British and more often female.

Germline trimming cut 8 bases from V and 2 bases from J; bases unmatched to any gene: 8. The V gene's germline CDR1 is LNHDA and CDR2 SQIVND (reference sequence). CDR3 size: 16 residues. This specimen was peripheral blood, taken on day 0 of AZD1222 vaccination. The TCR was taken from an adult in good health. This chain links TRBV19 with TRBJ2-1; 11 bases agree with TRBD2. The CDR3 nucleotides read TGTGCCAGTGCGATTAGCGGGGGGGATACCTACAATGAGCAGTTCTTC. Translating it yields CASAISGGDTYNEQFF. The variable domain in full, with the rest retrieved from reference TRBV19 and TRBJ2-1, is DGGITQSPKYLFRKEGQNVTLSCEQNLNHDAMYWYRQDPGQGLRLIYYSQIVNDFQKGDIAEGYSVSREKKESFPLTVTSAQKNPTAFYLCASAISGGDTYNEQFFGPGTRLTVL.